This T cell receptor beta chain originates from a study of T-cell memory formation after mild COVID-19. This clonotype has only a few counts. The trim removed 4 bases at V and 7 bases at J, leaving 3 bases unmatched. Per germline, CDR1 MNHEY and CDR2 SMNVEV (reference sequence). The CDR3 extends over 12 amino acids. One entry per CDR3 protein, called by TCRdb with MiXCR from the 5' RACE reads. The sample carries roughly 400,000 distinct CDR3 sequences, roughly a quarter recorded once. The chain employs TRBV27 and TRBJ1-2; 7 bases match TRBD1. Input material: PBMCs or a T cell subset sorted from them (not recorded which). The receptor's source is an adult woman who had mild COVID-19 (a few samples of this study predate the infection). Cell type and time point are not known. CDR3 region: CASSSGGGGYTF. CDR3 in DNA: TGTGCCAGCAGTTCAGGGGGAGGTGGCTACACCTTC.